The sequence of this T cell receptor beta chain was determined in a study of T cell changes during pregnancy in multiple sclerosis. This CDR3 has 15 residues. The ends lost 2 bases at V and 6 bases at J; junction bases unmatched: 2. Germline CDR1 is SGHVS and CDR2 is FNYEAQ. TCRdb's copy holds only in-frame clones and misses some; the assay was immunoSEQ multiplex PCR. The data contain 91,000 or so clones, under 95% of them singletons. Sequenced here: peripheral blood, sampled after pregnancy. The TCR was taken from a female donor with multiple sclerosis, enrolled in a pregnancy study. This chain uses TRBV7-6 with TRBJ2-4, with 12 positions matching TRBD2. CDR3 loop: CASSLLAGGLNIQYF. The CDR3 DNA is TGTGCCAGCAGCTTACTAGCGGGAGGGTTAAACATTCAGTACTTC.